This TCR beta chain originates from a study of blood T cell repertoires in COVID-19. Across the whole study: The United States, Italy and Spain supplied acute and convalescent COVID-19 samples. PBMCs, B-cell-depleted T cells, or T cells were the source of the cDNA or gDNA that made up the material.

Germline V gives CDR1 MNHEY, CDR2 SVGAGI. Deletions cut 3 bases from V and 8 bases from J, with 12 bases between. The CDR3 spans 13 residues. Study processing details: From reference gene primer amplification, estimates of nucleated cell counts were derived. Data came from immunoSEQ multiplex PCR; TCRdb stores just in-frame clones and leaves some out. V and J calls and clone size are as listed in that table; D and trimming were resolved from the DNA. In the table there are under 75,000 clones, around 86% of which are singletons. This chain links TRBV6-5 with TRBJ2-3; possible D gene TRBD2, 5 bases. The sample consisted of peripheral blood. This sequence originates from a woman of 80 years or more with active or convalescent COVID-19. CDR3 bases: TGTGCCAGCAGTTATTTCGGGGATGGTACGCAGTATTTT. Encoded protein: CASSYFGDGTQYF.